This TCR beta chain comes out of a study of blood T cell repertoires in COVID-19. Overall study context: Samples representing acute and convalescent COVID-19 were sourced from the United States, Italy and Spain.

This CDR3 region has 13 residues. CDR1 is LNHDA and CDR2 is SQIVND in the germline V gene (reference sequence). The junction had 5 bases not matched to a gene; V was cut back by 3 bases and J by 9 bases. Some clones are missing from TCRdb's copy, which holds only in-frame ones; the method was immunoSEQ multiplex PCR. The table includes hundreds of thousands of clones, approximately 88% detected once. The sample taken for sequencing was peripheral blood. The V gene is TRBV19, the J gene TRBJ1-5; 7 bases map to TRBD1. The source is a woman aged 45-59 years with COVID-19, enrolled during active disease. CDR3 protein: CASSMLSGGPQHF. For the CDR3, the DNA is TGTGCCAGTAGTATGTTATCAGGGGGGCCCCAGCATTTT.